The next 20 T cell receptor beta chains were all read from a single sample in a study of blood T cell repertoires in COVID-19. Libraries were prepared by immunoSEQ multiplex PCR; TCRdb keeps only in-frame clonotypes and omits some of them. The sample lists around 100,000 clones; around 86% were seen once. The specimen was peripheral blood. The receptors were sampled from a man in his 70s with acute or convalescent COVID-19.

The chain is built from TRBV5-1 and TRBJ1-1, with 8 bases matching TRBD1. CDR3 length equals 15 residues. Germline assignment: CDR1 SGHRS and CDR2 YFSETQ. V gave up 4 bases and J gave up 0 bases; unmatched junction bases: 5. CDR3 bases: TGCGCCAGCAGCCCCAGGGGGCAAATGAACACTGAAGCTTTCTTT. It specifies CASSPRGQMNTEAFF.

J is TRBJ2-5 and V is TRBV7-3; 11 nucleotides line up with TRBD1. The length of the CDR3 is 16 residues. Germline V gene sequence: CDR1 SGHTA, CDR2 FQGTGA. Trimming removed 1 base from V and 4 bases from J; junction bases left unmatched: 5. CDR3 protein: CASSLIGQGAGETQYF. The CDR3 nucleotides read TGTGCCAGCAGCTTAATTGGACAGGGGGCCGGAGAGACCCAGTACTTC.

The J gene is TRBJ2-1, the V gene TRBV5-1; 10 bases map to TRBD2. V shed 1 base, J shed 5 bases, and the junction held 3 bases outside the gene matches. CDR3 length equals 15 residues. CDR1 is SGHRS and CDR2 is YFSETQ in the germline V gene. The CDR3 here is CASSLIGLADNEQFF. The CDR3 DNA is TGCGCCAGCAGCTTGATTGGACTAGCGGACAATGAGCAGTTCTTC.

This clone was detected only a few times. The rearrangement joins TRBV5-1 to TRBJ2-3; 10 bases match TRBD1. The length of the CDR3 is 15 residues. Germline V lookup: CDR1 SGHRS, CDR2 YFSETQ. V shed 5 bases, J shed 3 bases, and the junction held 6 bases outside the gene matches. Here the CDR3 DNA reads TGCGCCAGCAGTGGTACGGGACAGGGGACAGATACGCAGTATTTT. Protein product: CASSGTGQGTDTQYF.

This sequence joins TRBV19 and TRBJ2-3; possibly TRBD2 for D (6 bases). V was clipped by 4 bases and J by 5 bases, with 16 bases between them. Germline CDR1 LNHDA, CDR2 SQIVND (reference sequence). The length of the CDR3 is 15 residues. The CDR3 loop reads CASSTGVAGRDTQYF. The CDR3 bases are TGTGCCAGTAGTACCGGGGTTGCGGGGAGAGATACGCAGTATTTT.

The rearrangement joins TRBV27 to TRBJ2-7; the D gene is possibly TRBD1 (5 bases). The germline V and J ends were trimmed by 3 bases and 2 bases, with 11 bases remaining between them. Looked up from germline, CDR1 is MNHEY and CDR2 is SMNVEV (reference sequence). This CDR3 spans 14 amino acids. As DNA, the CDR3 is TGTGCCAGCAGTTTGCCAGGGCTTGCCTACGAGCAGTACTTC. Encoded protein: CASSLPGLAYEQYF.

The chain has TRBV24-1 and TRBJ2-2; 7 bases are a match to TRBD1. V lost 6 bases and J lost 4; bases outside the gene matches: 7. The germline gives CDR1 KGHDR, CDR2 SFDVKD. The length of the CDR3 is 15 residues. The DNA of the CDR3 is TGTGCCACCAGTAGAGGGACAGCCATCACCGGGGAGCTGTTTTTT. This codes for CATSRGTAITGELFF.

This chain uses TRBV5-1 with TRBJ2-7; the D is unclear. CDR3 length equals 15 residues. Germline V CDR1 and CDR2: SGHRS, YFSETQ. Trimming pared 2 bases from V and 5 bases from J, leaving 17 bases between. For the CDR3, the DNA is TGCGCCAGCAGCTTACCGCCAGCGAACACTGACGAGCAGTACTTC. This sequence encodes CASSLPPANTDEQYF.

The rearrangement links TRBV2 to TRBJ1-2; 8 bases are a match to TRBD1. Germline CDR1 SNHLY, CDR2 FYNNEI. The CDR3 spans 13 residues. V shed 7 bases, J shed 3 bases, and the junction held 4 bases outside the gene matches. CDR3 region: CASILDRDYGYTF. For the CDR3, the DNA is TGTGCCAGCATTCTGGACAGGGACTATGGCTACACCTTC. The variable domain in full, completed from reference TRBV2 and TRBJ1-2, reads EPEVTQTPSHQVTQMGQEVILRCVPISNHLYFYWYRQILGQKVEFLVSFYNNEISEKSEIFDDQFSVERPDGSNFTLKIRSTKLEDSAMYFCASILDRDYGYTFGSGTRLTVV.

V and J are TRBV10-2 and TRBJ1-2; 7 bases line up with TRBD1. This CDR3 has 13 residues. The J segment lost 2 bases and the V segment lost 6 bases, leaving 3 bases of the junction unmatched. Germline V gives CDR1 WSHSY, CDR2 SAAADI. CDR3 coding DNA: TGCGCCAGCAGCCTACAGGGGAACTATGGCTACACCTTC. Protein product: CASSLQGNYGYTF.

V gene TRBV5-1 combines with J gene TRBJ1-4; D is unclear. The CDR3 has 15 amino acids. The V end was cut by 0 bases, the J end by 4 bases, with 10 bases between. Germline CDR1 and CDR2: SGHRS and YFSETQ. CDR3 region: CASSLGALVNEKLFF. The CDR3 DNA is TGCGCCAGCAGCTTGGGGGCACTCGTTAATGAAAAACTGTTTTTT.

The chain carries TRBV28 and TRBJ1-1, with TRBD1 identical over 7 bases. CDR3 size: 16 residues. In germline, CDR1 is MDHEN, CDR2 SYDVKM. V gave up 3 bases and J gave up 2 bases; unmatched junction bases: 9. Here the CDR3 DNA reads TGTGCCAGCAGTTTGCCCAGGGGACAGCGAAACACTGAAGCTTTCTTT. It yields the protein CASSLPRGQRNTEAFF.

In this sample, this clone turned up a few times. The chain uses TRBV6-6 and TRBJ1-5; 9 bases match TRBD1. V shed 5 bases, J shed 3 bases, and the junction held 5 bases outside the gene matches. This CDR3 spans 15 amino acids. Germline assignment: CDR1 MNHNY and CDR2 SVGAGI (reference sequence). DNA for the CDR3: TGTGCCAGCAGTATACAGGGGGCTAACAATCAGCCCCAGCATTTT. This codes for CASSIQGANNQPQHF.

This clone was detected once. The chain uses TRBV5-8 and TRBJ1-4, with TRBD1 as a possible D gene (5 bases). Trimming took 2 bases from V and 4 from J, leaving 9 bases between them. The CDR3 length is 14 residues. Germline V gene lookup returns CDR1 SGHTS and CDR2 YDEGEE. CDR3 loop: CASSFPGLNEKLFF. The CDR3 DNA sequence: TGTGCCAGCAGCTTCCCAGGGCTTAATGAAAAACTGTTTTTT.

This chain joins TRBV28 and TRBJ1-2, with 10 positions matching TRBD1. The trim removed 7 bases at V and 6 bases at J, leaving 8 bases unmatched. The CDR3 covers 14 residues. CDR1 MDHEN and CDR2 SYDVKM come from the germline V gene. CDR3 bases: TGTGCCAGCACCGTGACCGGGACAGGGGATGGCTACACCTTC. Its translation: CASTVTGTGDGYTF.

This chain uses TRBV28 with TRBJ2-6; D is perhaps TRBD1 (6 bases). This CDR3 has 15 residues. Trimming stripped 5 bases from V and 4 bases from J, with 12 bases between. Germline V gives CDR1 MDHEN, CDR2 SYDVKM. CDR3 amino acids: CASSPSGEGANVLTF. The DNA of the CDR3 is TGTGCCAGCAGTCCCTCAGGGGAAGGGGCCAACGTCCTGACTTTC.

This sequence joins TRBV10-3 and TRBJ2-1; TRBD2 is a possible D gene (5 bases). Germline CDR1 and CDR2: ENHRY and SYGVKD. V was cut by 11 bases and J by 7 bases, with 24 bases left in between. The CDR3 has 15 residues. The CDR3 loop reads CAVRKLDSIWNEQFF. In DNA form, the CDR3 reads TGTGCCGTACGGAAACTAGATAGTATATGGAATGAGCAGTTCTTC.

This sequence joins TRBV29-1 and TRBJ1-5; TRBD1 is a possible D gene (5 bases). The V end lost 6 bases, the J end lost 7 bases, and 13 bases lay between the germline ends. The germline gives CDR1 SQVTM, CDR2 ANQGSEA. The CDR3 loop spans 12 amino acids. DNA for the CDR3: TGCAGCGTAAAGATGGGGGGGCAGCCCCAGCATTTT. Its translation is CSVKMGGQPQHF.

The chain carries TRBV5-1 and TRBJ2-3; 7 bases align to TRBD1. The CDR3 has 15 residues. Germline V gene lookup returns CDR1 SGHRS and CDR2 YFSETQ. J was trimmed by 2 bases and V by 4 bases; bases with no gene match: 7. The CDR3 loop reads CASSPQGQATDTQYF. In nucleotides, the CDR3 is TGCGCCAGCAGCCCTCAAGGACAGGCCACAGATACGCAGTATTTT.

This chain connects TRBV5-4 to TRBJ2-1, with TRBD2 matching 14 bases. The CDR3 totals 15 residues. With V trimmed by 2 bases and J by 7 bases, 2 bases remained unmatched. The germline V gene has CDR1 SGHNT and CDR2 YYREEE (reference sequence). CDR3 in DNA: TGTGCCAGCAGCTTCGGACTAGCGGGAGGAAATGAGCAGTTCTTC. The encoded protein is CASSFGLAGGNEQFF.